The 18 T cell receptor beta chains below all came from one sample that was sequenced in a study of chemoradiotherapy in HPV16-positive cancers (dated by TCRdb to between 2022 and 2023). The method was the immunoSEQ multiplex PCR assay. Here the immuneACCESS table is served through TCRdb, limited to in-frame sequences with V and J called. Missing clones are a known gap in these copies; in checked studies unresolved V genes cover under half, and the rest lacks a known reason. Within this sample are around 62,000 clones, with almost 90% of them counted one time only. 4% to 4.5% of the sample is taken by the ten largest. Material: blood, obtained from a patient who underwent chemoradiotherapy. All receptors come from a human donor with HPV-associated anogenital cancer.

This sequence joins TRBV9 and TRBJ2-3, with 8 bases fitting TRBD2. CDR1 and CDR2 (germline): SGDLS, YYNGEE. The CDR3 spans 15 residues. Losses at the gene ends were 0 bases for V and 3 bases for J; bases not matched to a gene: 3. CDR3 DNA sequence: TGTGCCAGCAGCGTAGTAGCGGGATCGACAGATACGCAGTATTTT. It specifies CASSVVAGSTDTQYF.

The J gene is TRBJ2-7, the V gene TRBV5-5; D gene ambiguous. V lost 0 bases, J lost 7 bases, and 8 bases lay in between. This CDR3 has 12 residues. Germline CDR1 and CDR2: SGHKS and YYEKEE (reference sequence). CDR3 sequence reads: CASSLGILEQYF. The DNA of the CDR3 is TGTGCCAGCAGCTTGGGAATTTTAGAGCAGTACTTC.

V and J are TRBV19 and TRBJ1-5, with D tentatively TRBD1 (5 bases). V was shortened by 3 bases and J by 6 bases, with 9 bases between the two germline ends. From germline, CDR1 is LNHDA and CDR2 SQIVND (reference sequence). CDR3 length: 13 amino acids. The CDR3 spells CASSMGEPQPQHF. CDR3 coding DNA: TGTGCCAGTAGTATGGGGGAACCTCAGCCCCAGCATTTT. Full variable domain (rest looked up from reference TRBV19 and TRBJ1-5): DGGITQSPKYLFRKEGQNVTLSCEQNLNHDAMYWYRQDPGQGLRLIYYSQIVNDFQKGDIAEGYSVSREKKESFPLTVTSAQKNPTAFYLCASSMGEPQPQHFGDGTRLSIL.

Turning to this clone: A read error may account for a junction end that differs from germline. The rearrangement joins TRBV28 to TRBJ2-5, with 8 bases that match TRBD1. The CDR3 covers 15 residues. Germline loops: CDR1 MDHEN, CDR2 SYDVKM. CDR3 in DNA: TGTGCCAGCAGTATATGGCAGGGGGCAGTGGAGACCCAGTACTTC. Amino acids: CASSIWQGAVETQYF.

This chain's CDR3 is CASSLGTSGRTDTQYF. CDR3 bases: TGTGCCAGCAGCCTTGGGACTAGCGGGCGCACAGATACGCAGTATTTT. V and J are TRBV7-3 and TRBJ2-3, with 12 bases matching TRBD2. The germline V gene encodes CDR1 SGHTA and CDR2 FQGTGA. With 5 bases clipped from V and 1 base from J, the junction kept 4 bases outside the gene matches. This CDR3 is built from 16 residues.

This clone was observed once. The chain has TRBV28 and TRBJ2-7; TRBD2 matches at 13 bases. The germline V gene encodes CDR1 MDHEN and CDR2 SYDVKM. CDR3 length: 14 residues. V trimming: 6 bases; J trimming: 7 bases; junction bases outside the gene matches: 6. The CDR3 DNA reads TGTGCCAGCAGCCCCCGGACTAGCGGGAGAGAGCAGTACTTC. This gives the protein CASSPRTSGREQYF. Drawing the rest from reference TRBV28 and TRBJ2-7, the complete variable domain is DVKVTQSSRYLVKRTGEKVFLECVQDMDHENMFWYRQDPGLGLRLIYFSYDVKMKEKGDIPEGYSVSREKKERFSLILESASTNQTSMYLCASSPRTSGREQYFGPGTRLTVT.

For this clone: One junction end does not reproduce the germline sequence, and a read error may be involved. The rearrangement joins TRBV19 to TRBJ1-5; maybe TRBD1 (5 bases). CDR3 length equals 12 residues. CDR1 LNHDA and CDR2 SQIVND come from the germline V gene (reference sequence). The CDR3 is CASSIGDWTRDF. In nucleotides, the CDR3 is TGTGCCAGTAGTATAGGTGATTGGACCAGGGATTTT. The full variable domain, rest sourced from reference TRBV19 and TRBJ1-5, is DGGITQSPKYLFRKEGQNVTLSCEQNLNHDAMYWYRQDPGQGLRLIYYSQIVNDFQKGDIAEGYSVSREKKESFPLTVTSAQKNPTAFYLCASSIGDWTRDFGDGTRLSIL.

The CDR3 loop reads CASSEGSYGYTF. The CDR3 DNA is TGTGCCAGCAGTGAGGGCAGCTATGGCTACACCTTC. The chain is built from TRBV5-4 and TRBJ1-2; D ambiguous. CDR1 and CDR2 from the germline V gene are SGHNT and YYREEE (reference sequence). This CDR3 contains 12 residues. V was shortened by 5 bases and J by 4 bases, with 9 bases between the two germline ends.

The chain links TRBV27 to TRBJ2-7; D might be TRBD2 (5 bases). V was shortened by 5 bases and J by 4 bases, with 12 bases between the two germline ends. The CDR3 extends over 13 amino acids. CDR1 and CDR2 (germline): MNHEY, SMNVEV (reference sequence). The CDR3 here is CASSNGLLYEQYF. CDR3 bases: TGTGCCAGCAGTAATGGACTTCTATACGAGCAGTACTTC.

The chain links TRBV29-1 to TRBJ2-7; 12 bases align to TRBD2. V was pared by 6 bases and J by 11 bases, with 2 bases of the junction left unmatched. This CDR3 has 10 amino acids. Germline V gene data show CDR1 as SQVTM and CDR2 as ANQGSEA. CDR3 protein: CSVRTSGEYF. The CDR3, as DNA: TGCAGCGTGCGGACTAGCGGGGAGTACTTC.

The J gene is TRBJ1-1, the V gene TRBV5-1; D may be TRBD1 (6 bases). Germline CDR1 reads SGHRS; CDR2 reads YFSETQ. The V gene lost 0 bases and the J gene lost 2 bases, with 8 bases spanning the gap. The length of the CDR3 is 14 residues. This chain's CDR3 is CASSLGTANTEAFF. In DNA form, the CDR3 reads TGCGCCAGCAGCTTGGGGACAGCCAACACTGAAGCTTTCTTT.

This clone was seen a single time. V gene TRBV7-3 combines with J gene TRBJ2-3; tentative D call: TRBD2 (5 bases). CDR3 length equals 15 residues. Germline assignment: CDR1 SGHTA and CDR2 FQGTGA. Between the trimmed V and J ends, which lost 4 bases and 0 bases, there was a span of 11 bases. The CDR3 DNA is TGTGCCAGCAGCTGGCGGGCGCGTAGCACAGATACGCAGTATTTT. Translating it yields CASSWRARSTDTQYF.

The chain's CDR3 is CAIRTKEVIAGGTDTQYF. CDR3 DNA sequence: TGTGCCATCAGAACCAAGGAGGTGATAGCGGGGGGCACAGATACGCAGTATTTT. The V call is TRBV10-3, the J call TRBJ2-3; 9 positions agree with TRBD2. Germline CDR1 and CDR2: ENHRY and SYGVKD. CDR3 length: 18 amino acids. Trimming removed 6 bases from V and 1 base from J; junction bases left unmatched: 14.

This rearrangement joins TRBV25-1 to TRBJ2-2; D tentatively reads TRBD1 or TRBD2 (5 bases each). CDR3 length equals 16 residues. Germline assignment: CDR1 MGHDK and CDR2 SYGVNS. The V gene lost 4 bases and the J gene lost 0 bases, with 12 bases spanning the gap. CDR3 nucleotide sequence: TGTGCCAGCAGTGTATCGAGGGGAACGAACACCGGGGAGCTGTTTTTT. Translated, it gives CASSVSRGTNTGELFF.

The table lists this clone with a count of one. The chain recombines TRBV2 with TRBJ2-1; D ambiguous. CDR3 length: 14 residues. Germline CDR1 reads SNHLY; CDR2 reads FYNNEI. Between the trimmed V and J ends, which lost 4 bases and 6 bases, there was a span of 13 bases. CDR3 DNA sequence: TGTGCCAGCAGTGGATTTGGAGTCGGCAATGAGCAGTTCTTC. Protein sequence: CASSGFGVGNEQFF. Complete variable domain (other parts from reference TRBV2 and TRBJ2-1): EPEVTQTPSHQVTQMGQEVILRCVPISNHLYFYWYRQILGQKVEFLVSFYNNEISEKSEIFDDQFSVERPDGSNFTLKIRSTKLEDSAMYFCASSGFGVGNEQFFGPGTRLTVL.

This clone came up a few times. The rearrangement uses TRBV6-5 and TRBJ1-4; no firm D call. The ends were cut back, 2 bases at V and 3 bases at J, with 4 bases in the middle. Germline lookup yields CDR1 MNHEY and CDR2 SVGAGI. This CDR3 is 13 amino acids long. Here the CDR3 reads CASSYIANEKLFF. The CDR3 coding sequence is TGTGCCAGCAGTTACATAGCTAATGAAAAACTGTTTTTT.

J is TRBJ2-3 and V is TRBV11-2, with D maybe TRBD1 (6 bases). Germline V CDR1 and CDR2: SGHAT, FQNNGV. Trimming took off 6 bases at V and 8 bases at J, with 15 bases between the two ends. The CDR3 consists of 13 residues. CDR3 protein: CASRGGPAVTQYF. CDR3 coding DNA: TGTGCCAGCAGAGGGGGACCAGCGGTTACGCAGTATTTT.

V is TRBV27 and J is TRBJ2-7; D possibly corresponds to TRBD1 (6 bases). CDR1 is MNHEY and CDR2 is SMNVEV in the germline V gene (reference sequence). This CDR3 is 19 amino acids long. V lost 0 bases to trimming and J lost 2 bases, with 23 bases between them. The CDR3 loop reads CASSLSPPTVGAMAYEQYF. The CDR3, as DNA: TGTGCCAGCAGTTTATCACCCCCTACAGTGGGGGCGATGGCCTACGAGCAGTACTTC.